This TCR beta chain was captured by sequencing in a study of blood T cells in healthy people across ages. Next came a second PCR, run for about 7 to 12 cycles, which used a sample-barcoded 5' primer along with a J-beta primer mix. One entry per CDR3 protein results from TCRdb running MiXCR on the 5' RACE reads. The table shows about 930,000 distinct CDR3 sequences, with 29% occurring only once. V gave up 3 bases and J gave up 0 bases; unmatched junction bases: 2. The germline V gene has CDR1 SGHKS and CDR2 YYEKEE (reference sequence). CDR3 length: 14 residues. This clonotype has a count of ten or more. The sample was also linked to a second study, of T cells of mothers and their children.

The V gene is TRBV5-5, the J gene TRBJ1-1, with 7 bases identical to TRBD1. Sequencing input: blood. The receptor was isolated from a woman in her thirties or forties in good health. The CDR3 DNA is TGTGCCAGCAGCTGGGACAGATTGAACACTGAAGCTTTCTTT. Translated: CASSWDRLNTEAFF.